Each of the 5 T cell receptor beta chains below was sequenced from the same sample in a study of CD8 T cells in ankylosing spondylitis. Overall study results and limits: Ankylosing spondylitis blood appeared to carry a characteristic TCR beta motif of roughly 8 highly homologous variants.

In TCRdb, the 5' RACE reads were re-called with MiXCR into one record per CDR3 protein. The profile shows approximately 540,000 distinct CDR3 sequences, 12% of them singletons. Which antigens these TCRs recognize remains unknown. The sequenced sample consisted of blood, either unsorted or a sorted T cell fraction (not recorded which). The receptors originated from a male donor with ankylosing spondylitis.

This chain links TRBV20-1 with TRBJ2-3, with D unresolved. The germline V gene has CDR1 DFQATT and CDR2 SNEGSKA (reference sequence). The V end lost 0 bases, the J end lost 6 bases, and 13 bases lay between the germline ends. This CDR3 spans 14 amino acids. The CDR3 bases are TGCAGTGCTAGAGATCGTGTGACCGCCGATACGCAGTATTTT. This gives the protein CSARDRVTADTQYF.

This clonotype was counted between two and nine times. The chain has TRBV13 and TRBJ1-6; D may be TRBD1 (5 bases). V was trimmed by 5 bases and J by 7 bases, leaving 21 bases between them. This CDR3 comprises 17 residues. Germline CDR1 PRHDT, CDR2 FYEKMQ (reference sequence). CDR3 sequence: CASSNSGATAPNSPLHF. DNA of the CDR3: TGTGCCAGCAGCAACTCCGGGGCAACAGCCCCGAATTCACCCCTCCACTTT.

This chain links TRBV11-2 with TRBJ1-6; D is uncertain. V was cut by 2 bases and J by 2 bases, with 7 bases left in between. The germline V gene has CDR1 SGHAT and CDR2 FQNNGV. The length of the CDR3 is 15 residues. CDR3 bases: TGTGCCAGCAGCTTACAAATGCCCTATAATTCACCCCTCCACTTT. Translating it yields CASSLQMPYNSPLHF. Complete variable domain (other parts from reference TRBV11-2 and TRBJ1-6): EAGVAQSPRYKIIEKRQSVAFWCNPISGHATLYWYQQILGQGPKLLIQFQNNGVVDDSQLPKDRFSAERLKGVDSTLKIQPAKLEDSAVYLCASSLQMPYNSPLHFGNGTRLTVT.

The V gene is TRBV10-3, the J gene TRBJ1-2; D not resolved. The CDR3 totals 12 residues. V was trimmed by 8 bases and J by 3 bases, leaving 10 bases between them. Per germline, CDR1 ENHRY and CDR2 SYGVKD. The CDR3 DNA sequence: TGTGCCATCGCCGCGGGTGACTATGGCTACACCTTC. It specifies CAIAAGDYGYTF.

This clonotype was found many times. The chain is built from TRBV15 and TRBJ2-5; TRBD2 matches 9 bases. This CDR3 comprises 16 residues. Germline values: CDR1 LNHNV, CDR2 YYDKDF (reference sequence). The V and J ends lost 1 base and 4 bases, in that order; junction bases with no gene match: 7. As DNA, the CDR3 is TGTGCCACCAGCAGAGGAGGTAGCGGGAGCGGAGAGACCCAGTACTTC. This codes for CATSRGGSGSGETQYF.